One sample yielded the 11 T cell receptor beta chains listed below, sequenced in a study of CD8+ T cells in alopecia areata. The authors extracted RNA and reverse transcribed it into cDNA as the sequencing template. The repertoire was sequenced with immunoSEQ multiplex PCR; TCRdb's copy has only in-frame clones and lacks some. The sample shows fewer than 200,000 clones, around 60% of them seen only once. The sample in question was CD4+ T cells sorted from blood, obtained at week 0. Receptor source: a human donor with alopecia areata.

The V gene is TRBV7-8, the J gene TRBJ1-5; D gene unclear. CDR1 is SGHVS, CDR2 FQNEAQ, per germline. V was shortened by 1 base and J by 6 bases, with 13 bases between the two germline ends. The CDR3 has 15 amino acids. CDR3 DNA: TGTGCCAGCAGCTTAGGATACGGGCAGGCTCAGCCCCAGCATTTT. Translated: CASSLGYGQAQPQHF.

V and J are TRBV5-1 and TRBJ2-7, with TRBD1 matching over 9 bases. The CDR3 is 12 residues long. Trimming removed 4 bases from V and 6 bases from J; junction bases left unmatched: 2. In germline, CDR1 is SGHRS, CDR2 YFSETQ. In DNA form, the CDR3 reads TGCGCCAGCAGCGAGGGACAGGGCGAGCAGTACTTC. Translation gives CASSEGQGEQYF.

In this sample, this clone turned up once. CDR3 DNA: TGCGCCAGCAGTCAATCGACTGGACAGCAAGCTTTCTTT. Its protein product is CASSQSTGQQAFF. The chain recombines TRBV23-1 with TRBJ1-1, with D possibly being TRBD1 (6 bases). TRBV23-1 falls under the ORF class, with uncertain function. Between the trimmed V and J ends, which lost 0 bases and 9 bases, there was a span of 11 bases. This CDR3 is 13 amino acids long.

The rearrangement joins TRBV30 to TRBJ2-7; 8 bases are shared with TRBD1. This CDR3 comprises 15 residues. V lost 2 bases to trimming and J lost 5 bases; unmatched junction nucleotides: 11. In germline, CDR1 is GTSNPN, CDR2 SVGIG (reference sequence). This CDR3 is CAWSIRGQGRDEQYF. The CDR3 region has the DNA TGTGCCTGGAGTATACGCGGACAGGGACGGGACGAGCAGTACTTC.

As DNA, the CDR3 is TGTGCCAGCAGTTATCCTCGGGACAGGGGCACAGATACGCAGTATTTT. It translates to CASSYPRDRGTDTQYF. The rearrangement joins TRBV5-6 to TRBJ2-3, with 9 bases lining up with TRBD1. This CDR3 is built from 16 residues. V shed 5 bases, J shed 1 base, and the junction held 8 bases outside the gene matches. The germline V gene encodes CDR1 SGHDT and CDR2 YYEEEE.

The rearrangement joins TRBV25-1 to TRBJ2-7, with D perhaps matching TRBD2 (5 bases). V lost 3 bases and J 2 bases, leaving 11 bases between the germline ends. Germline CDR1 is MGHDK and CDR2 is SYGVNS. This CDR3 is 14 amino acids long. CDR3 DNA sequence: TGTGCCAGCAGTGAGGAGGACGGAGCCTACGAGCAGTACTTC. This encodes CASSEEDGAYEQYF.

The CDR3, as DNA: TGTGCCAGCAGTGAGACTAGCTCGAACACCGGGGAGCTGTTTTTT. Translating gives CASSETSSNTGELFF. The chain uses TRBV6-4 and TRBJ2-2; 7 bases line up with TRBD2. The CDR3 is 15 residues long. The V segment lost 3 bases and the J segment 0 bases; nucleotides outside the gene matches: 1. Germline CDR1 and CDR2: MRHNA and SNTAGT.

The V gene is TRBV15, the J gene TRBJ2-7, with 9 bases matching TRBD2. This CDR3 is built from 15 residues. Per the germline V gene, CDR1 is LNHNV and CDR2 is YYDKDF (reference sequence). V dropped 3 bases and J dropped 7; count of bases not matched to a gene: 10. The CDR3 spells CATSRIAGARGEQYF. CDR3 sequence (DNA): TGTGCCACCAGCAGGATAGCGGGGGCCCGTGGAGAGCAGTACTTC.

This clone was seen more than once but under ten times. V and J are TRBV5-1 and TRBJ2-3; the D gene is possibly TRBD2 (6 bases). Deletions cut 4 bases from V and 5 bases from J, with 11 bases between. The CDR3 has 13 residues. Germline lookup yields CDR1 SGHRS and CDR2 YFSETQ. In DNA form, the CDR3 reads TGCGCCAGCAGCCCGACCGGGGGAGATACGCAGTATTTT. Translated: CASSPTGGDTQYF.

The rearrangement uses TRBV6-5 and TRBJ2-3, with D perhaps matching TRBD1 (6 bases). From germline, CDR1 is MNHEY and CDR2 SVGAGI. Trimming removed 2 bases at V and 5 bases at J, with 8 bases between. There are 13 residues in the CDR3. CDR3 amino acids: CASSYTGIDTQYF. The CDR3 DNA sequence: TGTGCCAGCAGTTACACAGGGATAGATACGCAGTATTTT.

This clone was seen more than once but under ten times. V and J are TRBV29-1 and TRBJ1-5; D is ambiguous. V lost 5 bases and J lost 4, with 12 bases in between. CDR3 length: 13 residues. Germline values: CDR1 SQVTM, CDR2 ANQGSEA. CDR3 amino acids: CSVILQQNQPQHF. CDR3 sequence (DNA): TGCAGCGTTATCCTACAGCAGAATCAGCCCCAGCATTTT.